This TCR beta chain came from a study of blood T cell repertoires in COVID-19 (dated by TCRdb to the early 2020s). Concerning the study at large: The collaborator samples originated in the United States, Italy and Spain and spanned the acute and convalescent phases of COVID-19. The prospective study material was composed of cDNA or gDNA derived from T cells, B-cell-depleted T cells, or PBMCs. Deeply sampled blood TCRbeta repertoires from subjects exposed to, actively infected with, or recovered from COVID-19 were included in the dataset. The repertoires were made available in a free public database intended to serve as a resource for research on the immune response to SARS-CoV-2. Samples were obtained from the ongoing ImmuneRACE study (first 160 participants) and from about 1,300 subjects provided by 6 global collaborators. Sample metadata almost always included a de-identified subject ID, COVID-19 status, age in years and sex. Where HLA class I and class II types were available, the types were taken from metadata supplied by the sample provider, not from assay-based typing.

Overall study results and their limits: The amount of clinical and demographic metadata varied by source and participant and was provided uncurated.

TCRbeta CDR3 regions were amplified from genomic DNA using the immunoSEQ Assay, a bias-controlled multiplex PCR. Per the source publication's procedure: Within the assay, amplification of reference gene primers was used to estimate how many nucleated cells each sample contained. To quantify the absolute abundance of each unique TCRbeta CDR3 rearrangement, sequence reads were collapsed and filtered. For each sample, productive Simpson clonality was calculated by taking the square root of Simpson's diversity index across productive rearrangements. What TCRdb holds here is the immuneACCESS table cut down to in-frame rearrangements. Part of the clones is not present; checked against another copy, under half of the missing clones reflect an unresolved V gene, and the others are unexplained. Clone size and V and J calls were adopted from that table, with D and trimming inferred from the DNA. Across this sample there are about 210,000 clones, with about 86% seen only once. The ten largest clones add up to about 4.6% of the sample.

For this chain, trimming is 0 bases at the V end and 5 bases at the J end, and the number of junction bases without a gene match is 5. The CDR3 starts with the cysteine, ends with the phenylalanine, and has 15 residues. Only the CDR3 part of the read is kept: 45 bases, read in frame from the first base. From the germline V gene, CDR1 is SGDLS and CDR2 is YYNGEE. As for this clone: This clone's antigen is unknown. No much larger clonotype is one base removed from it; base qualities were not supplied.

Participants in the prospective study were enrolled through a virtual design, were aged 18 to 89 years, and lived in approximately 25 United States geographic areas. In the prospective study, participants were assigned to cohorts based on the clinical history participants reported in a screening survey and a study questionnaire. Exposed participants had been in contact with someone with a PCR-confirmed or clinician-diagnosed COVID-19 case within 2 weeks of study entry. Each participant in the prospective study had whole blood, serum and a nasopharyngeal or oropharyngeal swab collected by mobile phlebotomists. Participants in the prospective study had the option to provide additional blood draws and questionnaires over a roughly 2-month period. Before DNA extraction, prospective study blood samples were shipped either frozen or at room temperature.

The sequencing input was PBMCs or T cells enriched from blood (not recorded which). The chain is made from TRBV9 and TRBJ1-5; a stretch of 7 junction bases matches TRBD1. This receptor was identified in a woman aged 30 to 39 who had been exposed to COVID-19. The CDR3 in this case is CASSVGAGGYQPQHF. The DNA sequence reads TGTGCCAGCAGCGTAGGGGCAGGGGGTTATCAGCCCCAGCATTTT.